A selection of T cell receptor beta chains follows, all from one sample in a study of T cell responses to AZD1222 COVID-19 vaccine. The repertoire was sequenced with immunoSEQ multiplex PCR; TCRdb's copy has only in-frame clones and lacks some. The sample consists of some 140,000 clones, approximately 90% of them appearing once. The sample here was peripheral blood, taken on day 0 of AZD1222 vaccination. These receptors were collected from an adult in good health. Each CDR3 is given with its conserved first and last residue. A D gene is named only where the DNA matches it firmly. Clone size appears in some rows only: once, few, many, or a class for an expanded clone.

11	-	TRBV6-4	-	TRBJ1-5	TGTGCCAGCAGTGATGGATCGGCCCAGCATTTT	CASSDGSAQHF
11	TRBD1	TRBV30	-	TRBJ1-2	TGTGCCTGGTTTGGACAGGGGGGCTACACCTTC	CAWFGQGGYTF
12	-	TRBV5-1	once	TRBJ1-1	TGCGCCAGCAGCCAGAATGAGGGTGAAGCTTTCTTT	CASSQNEGEAFF
13	-	TRBV14	once	TRBJ2-2	TGTGCCAGCAGCCCGATCTCGAACGGGGAGCTGTTTTTT	CASSPISNGELFF
13	-	TRBV4-2	-	TRBJ1-1	TGTGCCAGCAGCCAAGATATCGAGGGGGTAGCTTTCTTT	CASSQDIEGVAFF
19	TRBD1	TRBV3-1/TRBV3-2	-	TRBJ2-2	TGTGCCAGCAGCCAAGCAGGGGTTCACACAGGGGGCAACACCGGGGAGCTGTTTTTT	CASSQAGVHTGGNTGELFF
13	TRBD1	TRBV9	-	TRBJ1-1	TGTGCCAGCAGCGGAACAGGGGTGGGAACAGCTTTCTTT	CASSGTGVGTAFF
12	-	TRBV25-1	-	TRBJ1-2	TGTGCCAGCAGTGAACCGGGGTATGGCTACACCTTC	CASSEPGYGYTF
16	-	TRBV4-1	-	TRBJ1-5	TGCGCCAGCAGCCAAGCAGGGCGGATCGACAATCAGCCCCAGCATTTT	CASSQAGRIDNQPQHF
12	TRBD1	TRBV30	-	TRBJ2-4	TGTGCCTGCCGGGACAGGGGGGGCATTCAGTACTTC	CACRDRGGIQYF
13	-	TRBV7-2	-	TRBJ2-1	TGTGCCAGCAGCTTTGTACGGGACAATGAGCAGTTCTTC	CASSFVRDNEQFF
16	-	TRBV5-6	-	TRBJ1-5	TGTGCCAGCAGCTCCAGGAGGACACTAGGGAATCAGCCCCAGCATTTT	CASSSRRTLGNQPQHF
14	-	TRBV9	-	TRBJ1-1	TGTGCCAGCAGCCCGCAGGGGTCCAACACTGAAGCTTTCTTT	CASSPQGSNTEAFF
15	-	TRBV13	-	TRBJ2-7	TGTGCCAGCAGCTTAGGGACCGGCTCTGGGTACGAGCAGTACTTC	CASSLGTGSGYEQYF
15	-	TRBV5-1	-	TRBJ1-4	TGCGCCAGCAGCTTGGAGGCACGGCCTAATGAAAAACTGTTTTTT	CASSLEARPNEKLFF
13	-	TRBV9	once	TRBJ2-1	TGTGCCAGCAGCGAGACAGATATGAATGAGCAGTTCTTC	CASSETDMNEQFF
14	TRBD2	TRBV19	-	TRBJ2-3	TGTGCCAGTAGGGGAGGGTTGAACACAGATACGCAGTATTTT	CASRGGLNTDTQYF
13	-	TRBV7-9	-	TRBJ1-6	TGTGCCAGCAGCTTAGAGAACAGAGGATCCCTCCACTTT	CASSLENRGSLHF
13	-	TRBV18	-	TRBJ1-5	TGTGCCAGCTCAGCAGGGGGCAATCAGCCCCAGCATTTT	CASSAGGNQPQHF
13	TRBD1	TRBV12-3/TRBV12-4	-	TRBJ1-2	TGTGCCAGCAGCCCAGGGGGCGTCTATGGCTACACCTTC	CASSPGGVYGYTF
12	-	TRBV7-2	-	TRBJ2-7	TGTGCCAGCAGCCCACAGGGAGGGGAGCAGTACTTC	CASSPQGGEQYF
13	-	TRBV7-9	-	TRBJ2-5	TGTGCCAGCAGCCGGGCGCAACAAGAGACCCAGTACTTC	CASSRAQQETQYF
15	TRBD1	TRBV30	-	TRBJ1-2	TGTGCCTGGAGTGTACAGGGGGCTTTAGGCTATGGCTACACCTTC	CAWSVQGALGYGYTF
12	-	TRBV30	-	TRBJ2-7	TGTGCCTGGAGTGTACGGGGCGGGGCTTCTGACTTC	CAWSVRGGASDF
15	-	TRBV4-3	-	TRBJ2-7	TGCGCCAGCAGCCAAGGGGAACAGGTTGTCAACGAGCAGTACTTC	CASSQGEQVVNEQYF
17	TRBD2	TRBV7-2	-	TRBJ2-1	TGTGCCAGCAGCTTGAGCGGGGGGGCCTGGACCTACAATGAGCAGTTCTTC	CASSLSGGAWTYNEQFF
16	TRBD1	TRBV7-2	-	TRBJ2-3	TGTGCCAGCAGCTTAGCCGTGGGACAGGCGGCGGGGACGCAGTATTTT	CASSLAVGQAAGTQYF
15	TRBD2	TRBV5-4	-	TRBJ2-5	TGTGCCAGCAGATTGAGCGGGGGGCTACAAGAGACCCAGTACTTC	CASRLSGGLQETQYF
16	-	TRBV19	-	TRBJ2-7	TGTGCCAGTAGTATAGCGGGGACTCTCACGTTTGGGGAGCAGTACTTC	CASSIAGTLTFGEQYF
14	TRBD2	TRBV10-3	-	TRBJ2-5	TGTGCCTCCAAGCGGGGGGATCTACAAGAGACCCAGTACTTC	CASKRGDLQETQYF
15	TRBD2	TRBV6-4	-	TRBJ2-1	TGTGCCAGCAGTGACGGGCGGGAGGACTACAATGAGCAGTTCTTC	CASSDGREDYNEQFF
14	-	TRBV5-5	-	TRBJ1-6	TGTGCCAGCAGCTTGTTGGCGTATAATTCACCCCTCCACTTT	CASSLLAYNSPLHF
13	-	TRBV19	-	TRBJ2-7	TGTGCCAGTAGTATATGGCAGGGGTACGAGCAGTACTTC	CASSIWQGYEQYF
19	TRBD2	TRBV14	-	TRBJ2-1	TGTGCCAGCAGCCCGAGCGGGAGGGCCCGGTTAGAGATCTACAATGAGCAGTTCTTC	CASSPSGRARLEIYNEQFF
16	-	TRBV11-2	-	TRBJ2-4	TGTGCCAGCAGCCCCGCGAATCGGGAGGCCAAAAACATTCAGTACTTC	CASSPANREAKNIQYF
13	TRBD1	TRBV30	-	TRBJ1-2	TGTGCCTGGAGGACCAGGGGGGAAGGTGGCTACACCTTC	CAWRTRGEGGYTF
16	-	TRBV21-1	-	TRBJ2-6	TGTGCCAGCAGCCGCCTGGCGAGCGGTAGGGCCAACGTCCTGACTTTC	CASSRLASGRANVLTF
11	-	TRBV20-1	-	TRBJ2-7	TGCAGTGTCGCAGATACCTACGAGCAGTACTTC	CSVADTYEQYF
17	TRBD1	TRBV4-2	-	TRBJ1-2	TGTGCCAGCAGCCCCCGGACAGGCGCTTCAGCTAACTATGGCTACACCTTC	CASSPRTGASANYGYTF
16	TRBD2	TRBV11-3	-	TRBJ2-1	TGTGCCAGCAGCCTATTCAGCGGGGGGGCCCGGAATGAGCAGTTCTTC	CASSLFSGGARNEQFF
14	TRBD1	TRBV7-2	-	TRBJ2-7	TGTGCCAGCAGCGCCGGGACAGGGGGGTACGAGCAGTACTTC	CASSAGTGGYEQYF
13	-	TRBV21-1	once	TRBJ1-1	TGTGCCAGCAGCAATGGGCAGGACACTGAAGCTTTCTTT	CASSNGQDTEAFF
15	-	TRBV4-3	-	TRBJ1-2	TGCGCCAGCAGCCAAGATGGGCAGGGATACTATGGCTACACCTTC	CASSQDGQGYYGYTF
11	-	TRBV7-2	-	TRBJ2-5	TGTGCCAGCAGCTTAGGGGGTGGCCAGTACTTC	CASSLGGGQYF
15	-	TRBV4-2	-	TRBJ1-5	TGTGCCAGCAGCCAAGGATATTCAGAACCCCAGCCCCAGCATTTT	CASSQGYSEPQPQHF
15	-	TRBV9	-	TRBJ1-3	TGTGCCAGCAGCGTCGACAGGTACTCTGGAAACACCATATATTTT	CASSVDRYSGNTIYF
14	TRBD1	TRBV6-1	-	TRBJ2-7	TGTGCCAGCAGTGAAGCCGGGACAGGGATCGAGCAGTACTTC	CASSEAGTGIEQYF